Below, one T cell receptor beta chain is given with its context. This clone's antigen is unknown. Base qualities are not recorded, but no much larger clone differs from it by a single base. The cohort comprised more than 550 healthy bone marrow donors. At the time of sampling, every cohort member was nominally healthy, though immune exposures that went unrecorded were likely present. The donor tested CMV seropositive, placing the donor among the 250 to 350 seropositive members of the cohort. Every donor gave a peripheral blood sample, and the peripheral blood mononuclear cells from that sample were used for TCR beta sequencing. The Qiagen DNeasy Blood Extraction Kit was used to extract genomic DNA from the blood cell samples. Receptors were amplified or captured by the immunoSEQ multiplex PCR assay. For the multiplex PCR, a mixture combining 60 forward primers for TCR Vbeta segments and 13 reverse primers for TCR Jbeta segments was used. The CDR3 region of rearranged TCR beta genes was amplified from genomic DNA with a multiplex PCR assay. On the Illumina HiSeq System, the amplified TCR beta libraries were sequenced as 87-base-pair reads. Concerning the study's data processing: A later analysis counted tens of millions of unique TCR beta chains across the 650 to 700 repertoires, and 9.5 million to 11 million of these chains were shared by at least two donors. To remove PCR and sequencing errors, raw reads were error-corrected and collapsed into unique sequences using a nearest-neighbor algorithm that merged closely related sequences. CDR3 sequences were aligned to IMGT reference sequences to assign V, D and J gene segments. For a sequence to be retained, a match of at least six nucleotides to both a V gene segment and a J gene segment was required. A rearrangement counted as productive if the CDR3 had no stop codons and remained in frame with V and J, and every other rearrangement counted as non-productive. Following IMGT convention, CDR3 was defined as the stretch from the second conserved V-encoded cysteine up to the conserved J-encoded phenylalanine. The earlier analysis of about 590 of the donors excluded sequences that lacked an unambiguous match to a single V gene segment. An earlier analysis of some 610 of the donors called V segments functional above 56.7% productive rearrangements and segregating when the between-donor standard deviation exceeded 5%. To diagnose cytomegalovirus status from the catalog of TCR beta chain sequences, a statistical classification framework was built. A later analysis assigned V and J genes by comparing TCR nucleotide sequences with IMGT/GENE-DB human TR gene sequences. The TCRdist pipeline was used in a later analysis to assign CDR3 sequences and most-parsimonious VDJ recombination scenarios. In a later analysis, each TCR beta chain was defined by its CDR3 amino acid sequence together with its V-gene family, and reads without a unique V-gene family were excluded. A later analysis removed several hundred highly shared, low-generation-probability nucleotide sequences to deal with suspected cross-contamination and a sequencing artifact. For each public chain, a later analysis derived a clonal expansion index from normalized ranks of inferred template counts within each repertoire. Generation probabilities in a later analysis came from a VDJ recombination model fitted to out-of-frame rearrangements, and those results were checked against IGoR. Hypergeometric tests were used in a later analysis to score TCR-TCR, TCR-HLA and TCR-CMV co-occurrence, with a repertoire-size bias correction applied to the TCR pairs. To estimate false discovery rates, a later analysis permuted the HLA or CMV assignments 20 times. In a later analysis, co-occurring TCRs were grouped using DBSCAN, with TCRdist sequence similarity added in when clustering inside HLA-allele-positive subsets. For co-occurrence clustering, repertoires with fewer than 30,000 or more than 120,000 public chains were excluded, along with roughly 5 repertoires with anomalous nucleotide sharing. The immuneACCESS repertoire file appears here via TCRdb, limited to in-frame rearrangements. These files lack a portion of the clones; in checked studies, under half of the deficit traces to unresolved V genes, and the cause of the others is not known. V, J and clone size derive from that table, while D and trimming were established from the DNA sequence. In this sample the table shows 40,000 or so clones, 60% to 70% of which occur a single time. The ten largest account for around 18% of the sample.

Spanning cysteine to phenylalanine, the CDR3 consists of 15 amino acids. Just CDR3 DNA is preserved here, 45 bases in frame from base 1. V is pruned by 6 bases and J by 3 bases, leaving 6 bases of the junction without a gene match. The CDR1 and CDR2 encoded by the germline V gene are SGHTA and FQGNSA. This record comes from a study of cytomegalovirus exposure and HLA in healthy donors (dated by TCRdb to about 2017). Study-wide context: According to an earlier analysis of several hundred of the donors, some 180 million T cells yielded 117 million unique TCR beta sequences and 276 Gb of sequence data. To study patterns of TCR occurrence, a later analysis re-analyzed previously published TCR beta repertoires from around 670 donors and added high-resolution HLA genotyping. Donor age, sex, ethnicity and CMV serostatus were compiled together with the repertoire data. Both class I and class II loci were covered by HLA typing, at four-digit resolution. Of the approximately 400 genotyped donors, 65% to 90% fell in the genetic ancestry cluster associated with self-reported Caucasian donors. Typing coverage differed by locus: A, B, C, DRB1 and DQB1 were typed in about 620-630 donors, DQA1 in around 500, DPA1 in approximately 600, and DPB1 in just under 490. In addition to the first cohort of about 650 subjects, a separate validation cohort of approximately 110 different subjects was used. Across approximately 400 genotyped donors of the cohort, an average of approximately 200,000 unique TCR beta nucleotide sequences per donor were sequenced, and 15% to 20% of those sequences were non-productive. Every discovery cohort repertoire had been produced on one sequencing platform. The aim of the study was to test whether cataloging public T cell receptors could identify signatures of past pathogen exposure. Genome-wide SNP genotypes for about 65% of the 666 donors were used in a later genetic analysis, which treated that subset as a discovery cohort. An earlier analysis of approximately 640 of the donors applied high-throughput TCR beta sequencing to assess whether each TCR beta V gene segment acted as functional or pseudogenic. An early release covering roughly 640 HLA-typed donors comprised about 320 gigabases of sequencing data and around 86 million unique TCR sequences. The study used immunosequencing to profile the T cell repertoires of approximately 630 subjects and linked those repertoires to cytomegalovirus serostatus. In the later analysis, no new phenotypic data were used to find candidate immune exposures; instead, reliance was placed on TCR beta sequences and their occurrence across donors. Roughly five DR-DQ haplotypes were handled as single units for association and clustering, since linkage in the cohort was strong. High-throughput TCR immunosequencing, statistical association of individual TCRs with disease status, and machine learning were combined to predict cytomegalovirus infection status.

General findings and caveats noted by the study authors: While some public TCRs were present in many individuals, most TCR sequences turned up only very rarely across donors. The classifier was reported to diagnose cytomegalovirus status with high specificity and sensitivity in both the original cohort and the validation cohort. In a later analysis, several top co-occurrence clusters were reported to appear linked to parvovirus B19, influenza, CMV and Epstein-Barr virus. The 87-base-pair reads could not distinguish some IMGT-functional V segments, including TRBV6-2 and TRBV6-3, so those segments were excluded. In a later analysis, some 17,000 TCR beta sequences were associated with specific HLA alleles at a false discovery rate of 0.05. When HLA alleles, especially DR and DQ, strongly co-occurred, TCR associations were difficult to assign to individual alleles. A total of about 180 TCR beta chains were listed by the study as associated with cytomegalovirus. Compared with equally common non-associated chains, HLA-associated TCR beta chains in a later analysis were more clonally expanded and had lower generation probabilities. A further reported finding was that TCR beta sequences accurately predicted the HLA-A and HLA-B alleles for most subjects in the first cohort. The earlier analysis of nearly 600 of the donors excluded about 16 rarely observed V segments, including chromosome 9 orphons, because counts were too low. Because some donors lacked HLA typing at each locus, the association tests relied only on the typed subset. It was suggested by the authors that the approach could potentially be generalized to other disease states and immunological phenotypes. A group of highly shared sequence variants was considered likely to be a technical artifact of the sequencing pipeline. In a later genetic analysis, fewer N-insertions in productive TCRs were reported among donors in an Asian-associated ancestry cluster than the roughly 700-donor mean. A later genetic analysis associated a missense DCLRE1C variant with V-gene and J-gene trimming of TCR beta chains, and an independent cohort replicated the association. Most CMV-associated TCR beta chains appeared to be HLA-restricted in a later analysis, and the HLA associations seemed to be driven largely by CMV exposure. For the cohort, immune exposure information was limited to CMV serostatus. In vitro tests confirmed that a few of the cytomegalovirus-associated TCR beta chains recognize cytomegalovirus antigens. Roughly uniform sequencing depth across donors was assumed in presence/absence analyses, although this assumption may not hold. An earlier analysis of 587 of the donors showed that most TCR beta V segments appeared in productive rearrangements either about 87% or about 30% of the time, which broadly matched IMGT annotations. In this cohort, only TCR beta chains were sequenced, and detectable features were limited by the absence of alpha or paired-chain data. Correlated functional status among segregating V segments might be attributable to linkage disequilibrium, but an unknown experimental factor could not be ruled out. In a later analysis, TCR association rates were found to vary across HLA loci, with the most associated TCRs seen for DRB1 alleles and the fewest for HLA-C alleles.

The receptor chain draws on TRBV7-2 and TRBJ1-5; TRBD1 matches 9 bases in the middle. The sequenced sample was PBMCs. The receptor's source is a man over 45 in good health and CMV-seropositive. The DNA sequence follows: TGTGCCAGCAGTTTCGGGGACAGGGTCAATCAGCCCCAGCATTTT. Translated, this gives CASSFGDRVNQPQHF.